This record covers a single T cell receptor (beta chain). Trimming cost V 5 bases and J 6 bases, with 19 bases left between them. The CDR3 consists of 15 residues. Each cDNA molecule carried a unique molecular identifier. Using its own MiXCR run on the 5' RACE reads, TCRdb lists one record per CDR3 protein. The sample has around 78,000 distinct CDR3 sequences; over 12% are singletons. The sample originates from a study of early T cells in non-severe SARS-CoV-2 infection. The chain links TRBV12-3 or TRBV12-4 to TRBJ1-2, with a tentative D call TRBD1 (5 bases). The sequenced material came from whole blood. The sequence was obtained from an adult who was a healthcare worker with PCR-confirmed SARS-CoV-2 infection or an uninfected control (not recorded which). CDR3 residues: CASSLGASQGDGYTF. CDR3 coding DNA: TGTGCCAGCAGTCTAGGAGCCTCTCAGGGCGATGGCTACACCTTC.